A single sample is the source of the 28 T cell receptor beta chains below, sequenced in a study of identical twins. Using its own MiXCR run on the 5' RACE reads, TCRdb lists one record per CDR3 protein. Among over 600,000 distinct CDR3 sequences listed, roughly 20% were seen once. The same data also went into a second study, on T cells expressing NK-cell markers.

Input material: PBMCs. These TCRs come from a young woman in good health.

A word on this clonotype: A much larger clone differs from this one at a single base, so this may be a read error. V and J are TRBV2 and TRBJ2-2, with no clear D. Germline V lookup: CDR1 SNHLY, CDR2 FYNNEI. Trimming left V 7 bases short and J 4 bases short, with 4 bases between. CDR3 length: 11 residues. The CDR3 sequence: CASTVTGELFF. As DNA, the CDR3 is TGTGCCAGCACCGTCACCGGGGAGCTGTTTTTT.

The CDR3 sequence: CATRTGLGSTEAFF. CDR3 sequence (DNA): TGTGCCACCAGGACAGGCTTGGGGAGCACTGAAGCTTTCTTT. This chain joins TRBV6-1 and TRBJ1-1; 7 nucleotides match TRBD1. Trimming cost V 10 bases and J 4 bases; bases outside gene matches: 12. CDR1 is MNHNS, CDR2 SASEGT, per germline. The CDR3 spans 14 residues.

Only one count was recorded for this clonotype. The chain links TRBV21-1 to TRBJ2-1; the D call TRBD1 from the table was never checked on the DNA. TRBV21-1 is a known pseudogene. This CDR3 is built from 13 residues. The DNA of the CDR3 is TGTGCCAGCAGCATTTCGGGGGGCAATGAGCAGTTCTTC. Translated, it gives CASSISGGNEQFF.

The chain joins TRBV29-1 to TRBJ2-2; 8 bases match TRBD2. The CDR3 consists of 15 residues. The trim removed 4 bases at V and 1 base at J, leaving 5 bases unmatched. The germline V gene has CDR1 SQVTM and CDR2 ANQGSEA. The DNA of the CDR3 is TGCAGCGTTGTCCCCGCGGGGGGGAACACCGGGGAGCTGTTTTTT. Translated: CSVVPAGGNTGELFF.

On this clonotype itself: One end of the junction is discordant with germline, which a read error may explain. The chain has TRBV7-2 and TRBJ2-1; 8 nucleotides match TRBD1. Germline lookup yields CDR1 SGHTA and CDR2 FQGNSA. This CDR3 has 13 residues. The CDR3: CASSLARGTGKVF. The CDR3 nucleotides read TGTGCCAGCAGCTTAGCTCGCGGGACAGGAAAGGTCTTC.

V and J are TRBV13 and TRBJ2-3; 15 bases are shared with TRBD2. Germline CDR1 is PRHDT and CDR2 is FYEKMQ (reference sequence). Trimming took 5 bases from V and 6 from J; bases not matched to a gene: 3. The CDR3 runs to 15 residues. The DNA for the CDR3 is TGTGCCAGCAGCCCCGGGACTAGCGGGAGGGATACGCAGTATTTT. This encodes CASSPGTSGRDTQYF. Together with reference TRBV13 and TRBJ2-3, the CDR3 gives the full variable domain: AAGVIQSPRHLIKEKRETATLKCYPIPRHDTVYWYQQGPGQDPQFLISFYEKMQSDKGSIPDRFSAQQFSDYHSELNMSSLELGDSALYFCASSPGTSGRDTQYFGPGTRLTVL.

V is TRBV20-1 and J is TRBJ2-5; D possibly corresponds to TRBD2 (5 bases). Per germline, CDR1 DFQATT and CDR2 SNEGSKA (reference sequence). Trimming removed 0 bases at V and 5 bases at J, with 13 bases between. This CDR3 is 14 amino acids long. CDR3 nucleotides: TGCAGTGCTAGAGATCTCGGGATTTTGGAGACCCAGTACTTC. Its translation is CSARDLGILETQYF.

The rearrangement uses TRBV20-1 and TRBJ2-1; D is ambiguous. From germline, CDR1 is DFQATT and CDR2 SNEGSKA (reference sequence). Trimming pared 1 base from V and 7 bases from J, leaving 11 bases between. The CDR3 runs 13 residues. In DNA, the CDR3 is TGCAGTGCTAGAGGGATCTCGAGAAATGAGCAGTTCTTC. It specifies CSARGISRNEQFF.

J is TRBJ2-1 and V is TRBV6-5; D is perhaps TRBD2 (5 bases). Germline CDR1 and CDR2: MNHEY and SVGAGI. The CDR3 has 15 residues. V gave up 2 bases and J gave up 4 bases, with 12 bases separating them. CDR3 bases: TGTGCCAGCAGTTACCGCACGGGGATGTACAATGAGCAGTTCTTC. This encodes CASSYRTGMYNEQFF.

V usage is TRBV20-1 and J usage is TRBJ2-3, with 9 bases fitting TRBD1. CDR1 DFQATT and CDR2 SNEGSKA come from the germline V gene (reference sequence). Germline trimming cut 5 bases from V and 1 base from J; bases unmatched to any gene: 4. The CDR3 sequence is 14 residues long. In DNA form, the CDR3 reads TGCAGTGCTGGGGGGGACAGGGGCACAGATACGCAGTATTTT. Its protein is CSAGGDRGTDTQYF.

This clonotype showed up many times. This chain joins TRBV2 and TRBJ2-7, with D possibly being TRBD1 (6 bases). There are 15 residues in the CDR3. The V and J ends lost 7 bases and 0 bases respectively, with 16 bases between them. Germline V gives CDR1 SNHLY, CDR2 FYNNEI. The CDR3 loop is CASNWDTYHSYEQYF. The CDR3 DNA reads TGTGCCAGCAACTGGGACACTTACCACTCCTACGAGCAGTACTTC. The full variable domain, with the rest looked up from reference TRBV2 and TRBJ2-7, is EPEVTQTPSHQVTQMGQEVILRCVPISNHLYFYWYRQILGQKVEFLVSFYNNEISEKSEIFDDQFSVERPDGSNFTLKIRSTKLEDSAMYFCASNWDTYHSYEQYFGPGTRLTVT.

This clonotype came up many times. CDR3 amino acids: CSARTAAGLNEQFF. The CDR3 DNA is TGCAGTGCGCGGACCGCCGCGGGGCTCAATGAGCAGTTCTTC. The genes are TRBV20-1 and TRBJ2-1; D possibly corresponds to TRBD2 (6 bases). The CDR3 consists of 14 residues. V dropped 6 bases and J dropped 6 bases, with 18 bases sitting between them. Germline CDR1 and CDR2: DFQATT and SNEGSKA (reference sequence).

This clonotype was picked up a small number of times. The gene calls are TRBV12-3 or TRBV12-4 and TRBJ1-2; D is unresolved. Trimming removed 4 bases at V and 6 bases at J, with 12 bases between. CDR3 length: 13 amino acids. CDR3 in DNA: TGTGCCAGCAGTTCCCGGCCGGTGAATGGCTACACCTTC. It translates to CASSSRPVNGYTF.

This clonotype was seen a handful of times. The chain has TRBV10-2 and TRBJ2-1; TRBD1 might be the D (5 bases). Trimming pared 6 bases from V and 0 bases from J, leaving 15 bases between. CDR1 WSHSY and CDR2 SAAADI come from the germline V gene. The CDR3 covers 16 residues. The CDR3 sequence is CASSRYGHLSYNEQFF. CDR3 DNA sequence: TGCGCCAGCAGCCGATATGGACATCTCTCCTACAATGAGCAGTTCTTC.

This sequence joins TRBV7-9 and TRBJ2-7, with TRBD1 as a possible D gene (5 bases). The CDR3 consists of 14 residues. V dropped 2 bases and J dropped 4 bases, with 12 bases sitting between them. Germline CDR1 reads SEHNR; CDR2 reads FQNEAQ (reference sequence). The CDR3 region is CASSLLVGAYEQYF. In nucleotides, the CDR3 is TGTGCCAGCAGCTTATTGGTAGGGGCTTACGAGCAGTACTTC.

The chain employs TRBV7-8 and TRBJ2-2; 11 bases fit TRBD1. V trimming: 6 bases; J trimming: 3 bases; junction bases outside the gene matches: 6. The CDR3 covers 16 residues. Germline CDR1 and CDR2: SGHVS and FQNEAQ. Here the CDR3 DNA reads TGTGCCAGCAGAACCCGGGACAGGGGGGACACCGGGGAGCTGTTTTTT. This sequence encodes CASRTRDRGDTGELFF.

This clonotype was recorded a few times. The rearrangement uses TRBV29-1 and TRBJ2-3, with D hard to call. Per the germline V gene, CDR1 is SQVTM and CDR2 is ANQGSEA. V lost 4 bases, J lost 1 base, and 6 bases lay in between. The CDR3 extends over 12 amino acids. Here the CDR3 DNA reads TGCAGCGTTGTGGCGGGCACAGATACGCAGTATTTT. This encodes CSVVAGTDTQYF.

Here the CDR3 DNA reads TGTGCCAGCGAGAAGTGGAGCGGGGAGACCCAGTACTTC. This gives the protein CASEKWSGETQYF. V is TRBV25-1 and J is TRBJ2-5, with a weak D call TRBD2 (6 bases). In germline, CDR1 is MGHDK, CDR2 SYGVNS. The CDR3 loop spans 13 amino acids. The V end was cut by 8 bases, the J end by 5 bases, with 15 bases between. Drawing the rest from reference TRBV25-1 and TRBJ2-5, the complete variable domain is EADIYQTPRYLVIGTGKKITLECSQTMGHDKMYWYQQDPGMELHLIHYSYGVNSTEKGDLSSESTVSRIRTEHFPLTLESARPSHTSQYLCASEKWSGETQYFGPGTRLLVL.

The table lists this clonotype with a few counts. The chain is built from TRBV7-9 and TRBJ2-1; D is perhaps TRBD1 or TRBD2 (5 bases each). Germline V CDR1 and CDR2: SEHNR, FQNEAQ (reference sequence). CDR3 size: 14 residues. V lost 8 bases, J lost 7 bases, and 18 bases lay in between. Here the CDR3 reads CASPKGLTGNEQFF. The CDR3 DNA is TGTGCCAGCCCAAAGGGGCTCACGGGGAATGAGCAGTTCTTC.

The chain carries TRBV10-3 and TRBJ2-3; maybe TRBD2 (5 bases). The CDR3 sequence is 13 residues long. Germline V lookup: CDR1 ENHRY, CDR2 SYGVKD. The V end was cut by 8 bases, the J end by 0 bases, with 9 bases between. CDR3 amino acids: CAIGRLSTDTQYF. In DNA form, the CDR3 reads TGTGCCATCGGGAGACTGAGCACAGATACGCAGTATTTT.

J is TRBJ2-7 and V is TRBV29-1; TRBD1 agrees at 10 bases. V lost 7 bases, J lost 3 bases, and 6 bases stayed unmatched. This CDR3 has 13 residues. Germline CDR1 and CDR2: SQVTM and ANQGSEA. Written as DNA, the CDR3 is TGCAGCGCCTGGACAGGGGGAAACTACGAGCAGTACTTC. Its protein product is CSAWTGGNYEQYF.

This clonotype was seen only a few times. The chain links TRBV10-3 to TRBJ2-1; D uncertain. Germline CDR1 reads ENHRY; CDR2 reads SYGVKD. The CDR3 has 14 amino acids. Between the trimmed V and J ends, which lost 6 bases and 5 bases, there was a span of 14 bases. CDR3 sequence: CAIRPLLSHNEQFF. In nucleotides, the CDR3 is TGTGCCATCAGGCCCCTACTCAGTCACAATGAGCAGTTCTTC.

This rearrangement joins TRBV5-1 to TRBJ2-4, with a weak D call TRBD2 (5 bases). Trimming took off 5 bases at V and 9 bases at J, with 9 bases between the two ends. This CDR3 region has 11 residues. Germline CDR1 is SGHRS and CDR2 is YFSETQ. The CDR3 region is CASRLEGIQYF. CDR3 DNA sequence: TGCGCCAGCAGGCTTGAGGGCATTCAGTACTTC.

V and J are TRBV10-3 and TRBJ2-1, with D tentatively TRBD2 (7 bases). Germline loops: CDR1 ENHRY, CDR2 SYGVKD. V dropped 2 bases and J dropped 7 bases, with 15 bases sitting between them. This CDR3 has 15 amino acids. CDR3 bases: TGTGCCATCAGTGAGGGGGGCGGGAGTGCAAATGAGCAGTTCTTC. This codes for CAISEGGGSANEQFF.

This clonotype was recorded a few times. The chain uses TRBV2 and TRBJ2-5; maybe TRBD2 (6 bases). The CDR3 runs to 15 residues. The germline gives CDR1 SNHLY, CDR2 FYNNEI. The V and J ends lost 7 bases and 0 bases respectively, with 15 bases between them. As DNA, the CDR3 is TGTGCCAGCATTTTTGGCGGGGTGTACCAAGAGACCCAGTACTTC. It yields the protein CASIFGGVYQETQYF.

This clonotype is a singleton in its sample. The chain joins TRBV6-5 to TRBJ2-3; 7 nucleotides agree with TRBD2. The CDR3 covers 17 residues. Germline CDR1 reads MNHEY; CDR2 reads SVGAGI. With 4 bases clipped from V and 3 bases from J, the junction kept 13 bases outside the gene matches. The CDR3 loop reads CASSSLIMGLITDTQYF. In DNA, the CDR3 is TGTGCCAGCAGTTCCCTTATTATGGGACTAATAACAGATACGCAGTATTTT.

The chain joins TRBV10-3 to TRBJ2-7; 9 nucleotides line up with TRBD2. Germline V CDR1 and CDR2: ENHRY, SYGVKD. The CDR3 is 15 amino acids. V dropped 6 bases and J dropped 7; count of bases not matched to a gene: 13. The CDR3 nucleotides are TGTGCCATCAGCAGGACTGTAGCGGGAGAGGGGGAGCAGTACTTC. This codes for CAISRTVAGEGEQYF.

This clonotype was seen a few times. V gene TRBV27 combines with J gene TRBJ2-3, with 8 bases that match TRBD2. Per the germline V gene, CDR1 is MNHEY and CDR2 is SMNVEV (reference sequence). Unmatched junction bases numbered 12, after V lost 5 bases and J lost 5 bases. This CDR3 contains 16 residues. The CDR3 DNA reads as TGTGCCAGCAGTCCAGCCCTAGCGGGCCTGGGAGATACGCAGTATTTT. Protein: CASSPALAGLGDTQYF.